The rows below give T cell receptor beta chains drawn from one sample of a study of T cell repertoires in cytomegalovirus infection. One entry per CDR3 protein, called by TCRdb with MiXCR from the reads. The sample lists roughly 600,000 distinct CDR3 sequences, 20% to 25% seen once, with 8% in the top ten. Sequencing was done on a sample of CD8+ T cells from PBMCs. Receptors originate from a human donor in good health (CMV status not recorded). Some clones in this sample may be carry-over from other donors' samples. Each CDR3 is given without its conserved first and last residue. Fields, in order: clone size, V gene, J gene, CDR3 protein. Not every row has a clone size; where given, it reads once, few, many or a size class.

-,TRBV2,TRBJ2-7,ASSGSGSSHEQY
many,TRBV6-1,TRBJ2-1,ASVVTFGGNEQF
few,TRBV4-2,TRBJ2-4,ASSQAGTSGGAGKNIQY
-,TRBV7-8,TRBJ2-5,TSSLARGQHQY
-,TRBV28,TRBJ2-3,ASSFRGRLRDTQY
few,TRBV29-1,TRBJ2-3,SVVKGGGADTQY
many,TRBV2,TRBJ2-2,ASSDEGNTGELF
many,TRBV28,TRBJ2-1,ASRHRDKSYNEQF
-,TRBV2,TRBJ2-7,ASRTILTVDYEQY
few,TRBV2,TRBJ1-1,ATDGALQGSLYTEAF
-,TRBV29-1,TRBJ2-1,SGFRSGRYNEQF
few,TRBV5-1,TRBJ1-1,ASTPGAEDTEAF
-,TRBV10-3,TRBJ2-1,AISEFPHGGGFDEQF
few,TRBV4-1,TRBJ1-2,ASSPRAGEGYT
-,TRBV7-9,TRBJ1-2,ASSRLLTYGYT
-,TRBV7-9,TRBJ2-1,ASSTISYNEQF
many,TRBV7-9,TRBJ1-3,ASSLRGTRLISGNTIY
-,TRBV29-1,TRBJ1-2,SVDTLVGGYT
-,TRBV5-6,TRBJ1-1,ASSPQGQVTEAF
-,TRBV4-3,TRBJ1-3,ASSQDDAGAAGNTIY
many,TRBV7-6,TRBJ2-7,ASSSTGPADEQY
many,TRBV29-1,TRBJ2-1,SVEDEESSYNEQF
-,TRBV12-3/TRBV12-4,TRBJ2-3,ASSNGGLVDTQY
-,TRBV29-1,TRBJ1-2,SVRDSDYGYT
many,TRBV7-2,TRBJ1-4,ASSLFFGRTATNEKLF
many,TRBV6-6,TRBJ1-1,ASSYSHEPQDRYNTEAF
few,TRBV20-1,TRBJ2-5,SATGTEQETQY
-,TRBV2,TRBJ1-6,ASSDSSSYNSPLH
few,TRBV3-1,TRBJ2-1,ASSPHRAVGDEQF
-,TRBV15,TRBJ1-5,ATRKGGTGNQPQH
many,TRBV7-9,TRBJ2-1,ASSMGLAGINEQF
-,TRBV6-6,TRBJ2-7,ASSYLGQGASQY
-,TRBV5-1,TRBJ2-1,ASKPKTSVSYNEQF
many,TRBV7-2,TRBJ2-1,ASSPPGQRVGEQF
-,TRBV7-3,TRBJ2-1,ASSVAGGANEQF
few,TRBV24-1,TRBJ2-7,ATRDRRTSYEQY
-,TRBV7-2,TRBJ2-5,ASSPFSNRGQETQY
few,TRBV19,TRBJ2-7,ASSIVGDSYYEQY
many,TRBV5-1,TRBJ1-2,ASSLGQGVTYGYT
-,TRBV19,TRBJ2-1,ASSITSGGDEQF